The 30 T cell receptor beta chains in this list originate from one sample, sequenced in a study of cytomegalovirus exposure and HLA in healthy donors. PCR employed 60 Vbeta and 13 Jbeta primers. The method was immunoSEQ multiplex PCR; TCRdb's version includes in-frame clones alone and lacks a portion of them. The sample has some 130,000 clones, over 60% seen once. The sequenced material came from PBMCs. Receptors originate from a man aged 35-49 years in good health and CMV-seronegative.

The CDR3 bases are TGTGCCAGCAGCTTACTGCGGGGCCACGAAGAGACCCAGTACTTC. Residues: CASSLLRGHEETQYF. This chain links TRBV5-4 with TRBJ2-5; tentatively, D is TRBD2 (6 bases). The CDR3 is 15 residues long. The V gene lost 2 bases and the J gene lost 3 bases, with 14 bases spanning the gap. CDR1 is SGHNT, CDR2 YYREEE, per germline (reference sequence).

This clone was seen only once. The chain combines TRBV7-2 with TRBJ2-2; D is ambiguous. The CDR3 consists of 17 residues. Germline V gene lookup returns CDR1 SGHTA and CDR2 FQGNSA. The V and J ends lost 4 bases and 8 bases respectively, with 23 bases between them. This CDR3 reads CASSSYTGLMNGGELFF. Written as DNA, the CDR3 is TGTGCCAGCAGCTCCTATACCGGCCTGATGAACGGGGGGGAGCTGTTTTTT.

This rearrangement joins TRBV5-1 to TRBJ1-1, with TRBD1 matching over 10 bases. Germline CDR1 is SGHRS and CDR2 is YFSETQ. The CDR3 has 16 amino acids. V trimming: 0 bases; J trimming: 5 bases; junction bases outside the gene matches: 7. The CDR3 is CASSLGLDRGLTEAFF. The CDR3 DNA sequence: TGCGCCAGCAGCTTGGGGCTTGACAGGGGGCTTACTGAAGCTTTCTTT.

This clone was observed once. This chain joins TRBV19 and TRBJ1-6; a weak D match, TRBD1 (6 bases). Germline CDR1 is LNHDA and CDR2 is SQIVND (reference sequence). Trimming took 3 bases from V and 2 from J, leaving 8 bases between them. This CDR3 has 15 amino acids. The CDR3 loop reads CASSMDRPYNSPLHF. Here the CDR3 DNA reads TGTGCCAGTAGTATGGACAGACCCTATAATTCACCCCTCCACTTT.

The rearrangement uses TRBV6-1 and TRBJ2-7, with TRBD1 identical over 10 bases. CDR3 length: 16 residues. After removal of 0 bases from V and 4 bases from J, the junction contained 6 bases not matched to a gene. Per germline, CDR1 MNHNS and CDR2 SASEGT. Here the CDR3 DNA reads TGTGCCAGCAGTGAAGCCTTGACAGGGGGCGAATACGAGCAGTACTTC. It specifies CASSEALTGGEYEQYF.

For the CDR3, the DNA is TGTGCCACCAGCAGACGGCAGGGGTACACTGAAGCTTTCTTT. Residues: CATSRRQGYTEAFF. The rearrangement joins TRBV15 to TRBJ1-1; tentative D call: TRBD1 (6 bases). With 2 bases removed from V and 3 bases from J, the gap between germline ends came to 10 bases. The CDR3 has 14 residues. CDR1 and CDR2 (germline): LNHNV, YYDKDF (reference sequence). The variable domain in full, completed from reference TRBV15 and TRBJ1-1, reads DAMVIQNPRYQVTQFGKPVTLSCSQTLNHNVMYWYQQKSSQAPKLLFHYYDKDFNNEADTPDNFQSRRPNTSFCFLDIRSPGLGDTAMYLCATSRRQGYTEAFFGQGTRLTVV.

In DNA, the CDR3 is TGCGCCAGCAGGCCGGGAGCCAACACTGAAGCTTTCTTT. Its translation: CASRPGANTEAFF. This sequence joins TRBV5-1 and TRBJ1-1; no clear D. The CDR3 totals 13 residues. The germline gives CDR1 SGHRS, CDR2 YFSETQ. Between the trimmed V and J ends, which lost 5 bases and 2 bases, there was a span of 10 bases.

The rearrangement uses TRBV4-1 and TRBJ2-7, with TRBD2 as a possible D gene (5 bases). This CDR3 has 16 amino acids. Looked up from germline, CDR1 is MGHRA and CDR2 is YSYEKL. The ends were cut back, 5 bases at V and 3 bases at J, with 20 bases in the middle. CDR3: CASSFSGRGINYEQYF. CDR3 coding DNA: TGCGCCAGCAGCTTCTCAGGCCGGGGTATAAACTACGAGCAGTACTTC.

J is TRBJ2-5 and V is TRBV5-1, with 7 bases aligning to TRBD2. From germline, CDR1 is SGHRS and CDR2 YFSETQ. V was pared by 1 base and J by 10 bases, with 22 bases of the junction left unmatched. The CDR3 has 18 amino acids. CDR3 nucleotide sequence: TGCGCCAGCAGCTTGTCGCCTCCGTCGGGGTCTCGGGGGGTGGGCCAGTACTTC. Amino acid sequence: CASSLSPPSGSRGVGQYF.

The chain joins TRBV10-3 to TRBJ2-5; D gene ambiguous. The germline V and J ends were trimmed by 6 bases and 2 bases, with 7 bases remaining between them. The CDR3 consists of 12 residues. Germline loops: CDR1 ENHRY, CDR2 SYGVKD. As DNA, the CDR3 is TGTGCCATCAGGGCCAGTCAAGAGACCCAGTACTTC. This translates into CAIRASQETQYF.

The chain joins TRBV27 to TRBJ2-7; TRBD1 matches 7 bases. Germline V lookup: CDR1 MNHEY, CDR2 SMNVEV (reference sequence). The CDR3 is 14 residues long. The V and J ends lost 7 bases and 2 bases, in that order; junction bases with no gene match: 8. The CDR3 coding sequence is TGTGCCAGCACCCCAGGGGGTTACACCTACGAGCAGTACTTC. Amino acid sequence: CASTPGGYTYEQYF.

The gene calls are TRBV27 and TRBJ1-2; D might be TRBD1 (5 bases). Trimming stripped 2 bases from V and 5 bases from J, with 9 bases between. The CDR3 length is 13 residues. Germline-derived CDR1 and CDR2 are MNHEY and SMNVEV (reference sequence). CDR3 sequence reads: CASSLTGGYGYTF. CDR3 nucleotide sequence: TGTGCCAGCAGTTTAACCGGGGGGTATGGCTACACCTTC.

This chain links TRBV6-1 with TRBJ2-7; 7 bases are shared with TRBD1. The CDR3 has 15 amino acids. CDR1 and CDR2 from the germline V gene are MNHNS and SASEGT. Trimming at V came to 10 bases and at J to 6 bases, leaving 18 bases not matched to a gene. This CDR3 is CAIGGSGRGLSEQYF. In DNA, the CDR3 is TGTGCCATTGGGGGATCTGGCAGGGGGTTGAGCGAGCAGTACTTC.

The chain couples TRBV14 to TRBJ2-5; TRBD2 matches at 12 bases. Germline trimming cut 7 bases from V and 5 bases from J; bases unmatched to any gene: 8. The CDR3 contains 15 residues. Looked up from germline, CDR1 is SGHDN and CDR2 is FVKESK. CDR3 sequence reads: CASNRLAGVGETQYF. Written as DNA, the CDR3 is TGTGCCAGCAACCGACTAGCGGGAGTAGGGGAGACCCAGTACTTC.

V is TRBV29-1 and J is TRBJ2-7; D is possibly TRBD1 (6 bases). Germline lookup yields CDR1 SQVTM and CDR2 ANQGSEA. The CDR3 runs to 10 residues. V dropped 7 bases and J dropped 4 bases, with 8 bases sitting between them. CDR3 nucleotides: TGCAGCGCTACAGGGTACGAGCAGTACTTC. Translated: CSATGYEQYF.

This clone was seen a single time. The genes are TRBV7-7 and TRBJ2-5, with 7 bases fitting TRBD2. The CDR3 is 14 residues long. The germline V gene encodes CDR1 SSHAT and CDR2 FNYEAQ (reference sequence). The trim removed 5 bases at V and 4 bases at J, leaving 7 bases unmatched. CDR3 sequence reads: CASSPGLDRETQYF. As DNA, the CDR3 is TGTGCCAGCAGCCCTGGACTAGATCGAGAGACCCAGTACTTC.

The chain carries TRBV29-1 and TRBJ2-1; 8 nucleotides line up with TRBD2. The germline CDR1 and CDR2 sequences are SQVTM and ANQGSEA. V lost 2 bases and J lost 8; bases outside the gene matches: 5. The CDR3 sequence is 13 residues long. CDR3 in amino acids: CSVETGGYYEQFF. CDR3 DNA sequence: TGCAGCGTTGAAACGGGGGGGTACTATGAGCAGTTCTTC.

The sample holds a few counts of this clone. V and J are TRBV4-2 and TRBJ1-4; the D gene is possibly TRBD1 (5 bases). This CDR3 has 17 residues. Germline CDR1 and CDR2: LGHNA and YNFKEQ. V lost 3 bases and J 0 bases, leaving 14 bases between the germline ends. The CDR3 nucleotides are TGTGCCAGCAGCCACCCCACAGGCAGTTCAACTAATGAAAAACTGTTTTTT. This gives the protein CASSHPTGSSTNEKLFF.

This clone showed up just a few times. The gene calls are TRBV19 and TRBJ1-2, with D unresolved. CDR3 length: 13 amino acids. The ends were cut back, 5 bases at V and 4 bases at J, with 11 bases in the middle. The germline CDR1 and CDR2 sequences are LNHDA and SQIVND (reference sequence). The CDR3 DNA sequence: TGTGCCAGTAGTCCAATGCCCAGCTATGGCTACACCTTC. It translates to CASSPMPSYGYTF.

This chain connects TRBV9 to TRBJ2-2; D is possibly TRBD1 (5 bases). The V end was cut by 1 base, the J end by 5 bases, with 15 bases between. The CDR3 loop spans 16 amino acids. Germline CDR1 is SGDLS and CDR2 is YYNGEE. The CDR3 bases are TGTGCCAGCAGCGTAAGGGGCTACGATGGAACCGGGGAGCTGTTTTTT. It translates to CASSVRGYDGTGELFF.

V gene TRBV5-1 combines with J gene TRBJ2-6; possible D gene TRBD1, 6 bases. This CDR3 has 17 amino acids. Between the trimmed V and J ends, which lost 0 bases and 0 bases, there was a span of 10 bases. Per germline, CDR1 SGHRS and CDR2 YFSETQ. The CDR3 sequence: CASSLETGYSGANVLTF. DNA of the CDR3: TGCGCCAGCAGCTTGGAAACAGGGTACTCTGGGGCCAACGTCCTGACTTTC.

CDR3 coding DNA: TGTGCCAGCAGCGGAGCTCAGGGATTTCGATCCCAAGAGACCCAGTACTTC. Translated, it gives CASSGAQGFRSQETQYF. This chain uses TRBV21-1 with TRBJ2-5; no check of the table's D call, TRBD1, against the DNA was made. TRBV21-1 is assigned pseudogene status. This CDR3 comprises 17 residues.

This chain joins TRBV30 and TRBJ2-5, with 7 positions matching TRBD2. The CDR3 has 14 amino acids. V trimming: 0 bases; J trimming: 5 bases; junction bases outside the gene matches: 6. Looked up from germline, CDR1 is GTSNPN and CDR2 is SVGIG (reference sequence). This CDR3 is CAWSVGGSKETQYF. In DNA, the CDR3 is TGTGCCTGGAGTGTGGGCGGGAGTAAGGAGACCCAGTACTTC.

The chain joins TRBV30 to TRBJ2-7, with TRBD1 identical over 7 bases. CDR1 is GTSNPN, CDR2 SVGIG, per germline (reference sequence). The V gene end was trimmed by 3 bases and the J gene end by 7 bases; junction bases not matched to a gene: 9. The CDR3 runs to 13 residues. CDR3 amino acids: CAWRQGIPKEQYF. The CDR3 coding sequence is TGTGCCTGGAGACAGGGGATACCAAAAGAGCAGTACTTC.

The genes are TRBV9 and TRBJ2-3; D is undetermined. Germline V CDR1 and CDR2: SGDLS, YYNGEE. This CDR3 has 13 amino acids. Trimming took 0 bases from V and 2 from J, leaving 4 bases between them. CDR3 sequence reads: CASSVAPTDTQYF. For the CDR3, the DNA is TGTGCCAGCAGCGTAGCTCCCACAGATACGCAGTATTTT.

This chain connects TRBV7-9 to TRBJ2-7, with D uncertain. Trimming stripped 6 bases from V and 0 bases from J, with 12 bases between. Per germline, CDR1 SEHNR and CDR2 FQNEAQ (reference sequence). The CDR3 is made up of 14 amino acids. The CDR3 is CASSPMASSYEQYF. The CDR3 nucleotides are TGTGCCAGCAGTCCCATGGCTTCCTCCTACGAGCAGTACTTC. Full variable domain (rest looked up from reference TRBV7-9 and TRBJ2-7): DTGVSQNPRHKITKRGQNVTFRCDPISEHNRLYWYRQTLGQGPEFLTYFQNEAQLEKSRLLSDRFSAERPKGSFSTLEIQRTEQGDSAMYLCASSPMASSYEQYFGPGTRLTVT.

The V call is TRBV4-1, the J call TRBJ2-3; the D gene is possibly TRBD2 (5 bases). CDR1 is MGHRA, CDR2 YSYEKL, per germline. This CDR3 is 15 amino acids long. Between the trimmed V and J ends, which lost 0 bases and 2 bases, there was a span of 9 bases. The DNA for the CDR3 is TGCGCCAGCAGCCAAGATTCACGGGACACAGATACGCAGTATTTT. As protein: CASSQDSRDTDTQYF.

V gene TRBV5-6 combines with J gene TRBJ2-7, with TRBD1 matching over 12 bases. The V gene end was trimmed by 0 bases and the J gene end by 8 bases; junction bases not matched to a gene: 3. Germline V lookup: CDR1 SGHDT, CDR2 YYEEEE. This CDR3 region has 14 residues. The CDR3 bases are TGTGCCAGCAGCTTGGGGGGACAGGGGGCGAAGCAGTACTTC. Protein sequence: CASSLGGQGAKQYF. The full variable domain, with the rest looked up from reference TRBV5-6 and TRBJ2-7, is DAGVTQSPTHLIKTRGQQVTLRCSPKSGHDTVSWYQQALGQGPQFIFQYYEEEERQRGNFPDRFSGHQFPNYSSELNVNALLLGDSALYLCASSLGGQGAKQYFGPGTRLTVT.

The chain recombines TRBV5-1 with TRBJ1-4; 7 bases map to TRBD1. Germline values: CDR1 SGHRS, CDR2 YFSETQ. The CDR3 is 14 amino acids. Trimming cost V 4 bases and J 8 bases; bases outside gene matches: 8. This CDR3 reads CASSVTGLNEKLFF. For the CDR3, the DNA is TGCGCCAGCAGCGTGACAGGGTTGAACGAAAAACTGTTTTTT. Variable domain in full (rest from reference TRBV5-1 and TRBJ1-4): KAGVTQTPRYLIKTRGQQVTLSCSPISGHRSVSWYQQTPGQGLQFLFEYFSETQRNKGNFPGRFSGRQFSNSRSEMNVSTLELGDSALYLCASSVTGLNEKLFFGSGTQLSVL.

The genes are TRBV5-1 and TRBJ2-2; TRBD2 matches at 12 bases. The CDR3 contains 16 residues. CDR1 SGHRS and CDR2 YFSETQ come from the germline V gene. J gave up 1 base and V 3 bases, and 1 base lay outside the gene matches. This CDR3 reads CASSSGLAGNTGELFF. The CDR3 DNA reads TGCGCCAGCAGCTCGGGACTAGCGGGGAACACCGGGGAGCTGTTTTTT.